One and the same sample provided the 11 T cell receptor beta chains below, sequenced in a study of CD8 T cells in ankylosing spondylitis. TCRdb independently ran MiXCR on the 5' RACE reads; one entry per CDR3 protein. The data hold more than 150,000 distinct CDR3 sequences, with about 13% observed a single time. Sequencing was performed on blood, either unsorted or a sorted T cell fraction (not recorded which). The origin of the receptors is a male donor with ankylosing spondylitis or in good health (not recorded which).

This clonotype was seen more than once but under ten times. The chain links TRBV20-1 to TRBJ2-3, with D maybe TRBD2 (6 bases). CDR1 is DFQATT and CDR2 is SNEGSKA in the germline V gene (reference sequence). This CDR3 is built from 14 residues. Trimming shortened V by 1 base and J by 5 bases, and 13 bases separated the two germline ends. The CDR3 spells CSARGEEGLDTQYF. The CDR3 DNA reads TGCAGTGCTAGAGGCGAGGAGGGACTAGATACGCAGTATTTT.

This clonotype has more than one count but fewer than ten. The rearrangement joins TRBV7-9 to TRBJ2-1, with no clear D. The V gene lost 5 bases and the J gene lost 8 bases, with 7 bases spanning the gap. The CDR3 has 11 amino acids. In germline, CDR1 is SEHNR, CDR2 FQNEAQ (reference sequence). CDR3 sequence reads: CASSPPDEQFF. CDR3 nucleotides: TGTGCCAGCAGCCCCCCGGATGAGCAGTTCTTC.

At least ten counts were recorded for this clonotype. The chain combines TRBV7-8 with TRBJ2-2, with D maybe TRBD1 (5 bases). With 2 bases removed from V and 7 bases from J, the gap between germline ends came to 17 bases. The germline V gene encodes CDR1 SGHVS and CDR2 FQNEAQ. This CDR3 has 16 amino acids. The CDR3 reads CASSLWAGIEFGELFF. CDR3 DNA: TGTGCCAGCAGCTTATGGGCAGGGATAGAGTTCGGGGAGCTGTTTTTT.

The chain combines TRBV11-2 with TRBJ2-3; D gene ambiguous. With 5 bases removed from V and 2 bases from J, the gap between germline ends came to 23 bases. The CDR3 spans 18 residues. The germline V gene has CDR1 SGHAT and CDR2 FQNNGV. The CDR3 DNA is TGTGCCAGCAGCCATTCCCCCCACGACTTACTCCACACAGATACGCAGTATTTT. Protein product: CASSHSPHDLLHTDTQYF.

The sample holds a few counts of this clonotype. The chain recombines TRBV3-1 with TRBJ1-1; no clear D gene. Germline CDR1 LGHDT, CDR2 YNNKEL (reference sequence). V was cut by 0 bases and J by 3 bases, with 8 bases left in between. This CDR3 has 14 amino acids. The CDR3 protein is CASSQDWVDTEAFF. In DNA form, the CDR3 reads TGTGCCAGCAGCCAAGATTGGGTAGACACTGAAGCTTTCTTT.

The chain links TRBV10-2 to TRBJ2-7; 13 nucleotides match TRBD2. CDR1 and CDR2 from the germline V gene are WSHSY and SAAADI. This CDR3 region has 15 residues. Losses at the gene ends were 3 bases for V and 2 bases for J; bases not matched to a gene: 1. In DNA form, the CDR3 reads TGCGCCAGCAGTGATGGACTAGCGGGGGCCTACGAGCAGTACTTC. Translated: CASSDGLAGAYEQYF.

This clonotype was seen ten or more times. The rearrangement uses TRBV7-9 and TRBJ1-1; D gene ambiguous. V was shortened by 2 bases and J by 1 base, with 11 bases between the two germline ends. CDR3 length equals 15 residues. Germline V gives CDR1 SEHNR, CDR2 FQNEAQ (reference sequence). CDR3 in amino acids: CASSLRSGRNTEAFF. Written as DNA, the CDR3 is TGTGCCAGCAGCTTACGGTCCGGGCGGAACACTGAAGCTTTCTTT.

Only a few counts were recorded for this clonotype. V usage is TRBV11-2 and J usage is TRBJ2-3, with 8 bases fitting TRBD2. CDR1 is SGHAT and CDR2 is FQNNGV in the germline V gene. CDR3 length: 15 amino acids. V gave up 4 bases and J gave up 0 bases; unmatched junction bases: 3. CDR3 DNA sequence: TGTGCCAGCAGCTCGAGCGGGGGAAGCACAGATACGCAGTATTTT. This translates into CASSSSGGSTDTQYF.

This chain links TRBV11-1 with TRBJ2-2; D remains ambiguous. CDR1 and CDR2 from the germline V gene are SGHAT and FQDESV (reference sequence). Trimming left V 3 bases short and J 0 bases short, with 17 bases between. This CDR3 contains 18 residues. CDR3 coding DNA: TGTGCCAGCAGCTTTCCTGTTAGAGGCGGCCCGAACACCGGGGAGCTGTTTTTT. It yields the protein CASSFPVRGGPNTGELFF. Using reference TRBV11-1 and TRBJ2-2 for the parts outside the CDR3, the full variable domain is EAEVAQSPRYKITEKSQAVAFWCDPISGHATLYWYRQILGQGPELLVQFQDESVVDDSQLPKDRFSAERLKGVDSTLKIQPAELGDSAMYLCASSFPVRGGPNTGELFFGEGSRLTVL.

This clonotype was detected many times. The chain is built from TRBV7-9 and TRBJ1-1; TRBD1 agrees at 7 bases. The junction had 6 bases not matched to a gene; V was cut back by 4 bases and J by 7 bases. CDR1 is SEHNR and CDR2 is FQNEAQ in the germline V gene (reference sequence). The CDR3 is made up of 13 amino acids. The CDR3 protein is CASSSRQGDEAFF. DNA of the CDR3: TGTGCCAGCAGCTCTAGACAGGGCGATGAAGCTTTCTTT.

V gene TRBV5-1 combines with J gene TRBJ2-7, with TRBD2 matching over 13 bases. Trimming took 6 bases from V and 7 from J; bases not matched to a gene: 10. Germline CDR1 and CDR2: SGHRS and YFSETQ. The CDR3 is 15 amino acids. CDR3 nucleotides: TGCGCCAGCAACTTTGGGACTAGCGGGGACTGGGAGCAGTACTTC. Translation gives CASNFGTSGDWEQYF.